This TCR beta chain derives from a study of blood T cell dynamics during melanoma immunotherapy. Study-level information: First-line therapy was either pembrolizumab or nivolumab with ipilimumab for metastatic melanoma.

Findings and limits, study-wide: Disease-control patients' PBMC repertoires became either more clonal or more diverse at W3.

Sequencing used immunoSEQ multiplex PCR; TCRdb keeps in-frame clones, though not all of them. The table has roughly 23,000 clones, about nine tenths seen once; the top ten hold approximately 1.1%. The CDR3 spans 15 residues. Germline V lookup: CDR1 KGHSH, CDR2 LQKENI. The J segment lost 6 bases and the V segment lost 4 bases, leaving 7 bases of the junction unmatched. As for this clone: As yet, its antigen is unknown.

Time point indicated: pre-treatment baseline. At 12 weeks after first infusion, RECIST 1.1 defined response for most patients. Patients had no prior systemic cancer treatment, immunosuppressants or other active cancers. The sample consisted of blood, taken from a patient treated with checkpoint blockade. The chain links TRBV18 to TRBJ1-5; 9 nucleotides line up with TRBD1. The receptor comes from a human donor with melanoma. As DNA, the CDR3 is TGTGCCAGCTCACGGACAACAGGGGGCGGTCAGCCCCAGCATTTT. Its translation: CASSRTTGGGQPQHF.